The clone carrying this T cell receptor beta chain has a handful of counts. Its antigen is not known. The germline CDR1 and CDR2 sequences are SGHRS and YFSETQ. The CDR3 totals 14 residues. V trimming: 4 bases; J trimming: 3 bases; junction bases outside the gene matches: 4. The data originate from a study of T-cell memory formation after mild COVID-19. The study, taken as a whole, reports: CD4+ contracting clones lay mainly in CM and EM, CD8+ ones in EMRA. The SARS-CoV-2 specificity of second-wave clones reaching peak at day 37 remained unverified.

Amplification by 5'RACE using constant-segment primers produced TCR alpha and TCR beta cDNA libraries that carried sample barcodes and UMIs. TCRdb analysed the 5' RACE reads with MiXCR anew, one entry per CDR3 protein. The table has 90,000 to 120,000 distinct CDR3 sequences, over 15% seen once. Input material: PBMCs or a T cell subset sorted from them (not recorded which). V is TRBV5-1 and J is TRBJ2-3; 8 nucleotides align to TRBD1. This TCR came from a man aged 18-30 years who had mild COVID-19 (a few samples of this study predate the infection). Cell type and time point are not known. For the CDR3, the DNA is TGCGCCAGCAGCCCGGACAGGGTTACAGATACGCAGTATTTT. Translating it yields CASSPDRVTDTQYF.